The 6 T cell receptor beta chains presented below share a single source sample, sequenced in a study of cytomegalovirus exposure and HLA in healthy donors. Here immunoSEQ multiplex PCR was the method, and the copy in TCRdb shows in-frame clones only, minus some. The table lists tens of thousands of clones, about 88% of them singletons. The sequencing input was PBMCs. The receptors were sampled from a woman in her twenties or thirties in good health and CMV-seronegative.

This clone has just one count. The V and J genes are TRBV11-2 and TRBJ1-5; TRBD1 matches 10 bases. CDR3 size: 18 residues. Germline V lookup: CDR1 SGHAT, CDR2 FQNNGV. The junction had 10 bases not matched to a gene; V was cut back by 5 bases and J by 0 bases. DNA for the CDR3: TGTGCCAGCAGCCAATGGACAGGGGGATCCTATAGCAATCAGCCCCAGCATTTT. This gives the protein CASSQWTGGSYSNQPQHF.

Here the CDR3 reads CASSQIMGTGSSYEQYF. CDR3 DNA: TGCGCCAGCAGCCAGATAATGGGGACAGGGAGTTCCTACGAGCAGTACTTC. V and J are TRBV4-1 and TRBJ2-7; 9 bases are shared with TRBD1. CDR1 MGHRA and CDR2 YSYEKL come from the germline V gene. J lost 1 base, V lost 3 bases, and 10 bases had no gene match. The CDR3 extends over 17 amino acids.

The CDR3, as DNA: TGTGCCAGCAGCGCCGGGACTCCCGAGCAGTACTTC. Translation gives CASSAGTPEQYF. J is TRBJ2-7 and V is TRBV2; D is possibly TRBD2 (6 bases). Germline-derived CDR1 and CDR2 are SNHLY and FYNNEI. The CDR3 is 12 amino acids. Trimming took 6 bases from V and 6 from J, leaving 12 bases between them.

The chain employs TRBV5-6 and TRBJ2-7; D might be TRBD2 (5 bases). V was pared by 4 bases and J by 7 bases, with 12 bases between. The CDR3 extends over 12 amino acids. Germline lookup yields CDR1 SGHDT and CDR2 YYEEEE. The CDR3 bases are TGTGCCAGCAGCCCGGACTCCTCTGAGCAGTACTTC. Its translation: CASSPDSSEQYF.

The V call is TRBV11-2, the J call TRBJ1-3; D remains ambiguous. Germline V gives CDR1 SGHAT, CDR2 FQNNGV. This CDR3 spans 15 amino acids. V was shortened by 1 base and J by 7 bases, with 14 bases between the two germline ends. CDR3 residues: CASSLVPLAANTIYF. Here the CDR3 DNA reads TGTGCCAGCAGCTTAGTACCATTGGCAGCGAACACCATATATTTT.

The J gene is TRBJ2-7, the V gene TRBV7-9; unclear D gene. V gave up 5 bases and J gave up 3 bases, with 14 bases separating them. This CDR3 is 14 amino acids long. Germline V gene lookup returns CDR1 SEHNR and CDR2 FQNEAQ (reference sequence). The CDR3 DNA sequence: TGTGCCAGCAGCATGGGCGTGGGTTTCTACGAGCAGTACTTC. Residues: CASSMGVGFYEQYF.